A selection of T cell receptor beta chains follows, all from one sample in a study of blood T cell repertoires in COVID-19. TCRdb keeps only in-frame clones here, not all; method: immunoSEQ multiplex PCR. The sample yields around 100,000 clones, around 87% seen once. The source material was peripheral blood. The receptors stem from a man between 50 and 59 years old with acute or convalescent COVID-19. Both conserved end residues are part of each CDR3. D genes are given only for firm matches. Expanded clones are given a class, and other clones once, few, many or no size at all.

TRBJ1-2	NA	TRBD1	TRBV30	TGTGCCTGGAGTGTAAGGGCAGGGGGCAGGGGTGGCTACACCTTC	CAWSVRAGGRGGYTF
TRBJ2-7	NA	NA	TRBV29-1	TGCAGCGTTCGGGGGTCCTACGAGCAGTACTTC	CSVRGSYEQYF
TRBJ2-5	few	TRBD2	TRBV19	TGTGCCAGTAGAGTTCGCGGGAGAGAGACCCAGTACTTC	CASRVRGRETQYF
TRBJ2-7	NA	TRBD2	TRBV7-8	TGTGCCAGCAGCGTCTCTAGCGGACTAAATAACTACGAGCAGTACTTC	CASSVSSGLNNYEQYF
TRBJ2-5	NA	NA	TRBV6-5	TGTGCCAGCAGTTACAAGGCGGGCCAACACCAAGAGACCCAGTACTTC	CASSYKAGQHQETQYF
TRBJ1-2	NA	TRBD1	TRBV7-2	TGTGCCAGCAGCCCAGAGCCAGGGGGCGGCTACACCTTC	CASSPEPGGGYTF
TRBJ1-4	NA	NA	TRBV11-3	TGTGCCAGCAGCCGTGGACATCTCAATGAAAAACTGTTTTTT	CASSRGHLNEKLFF
TRBJ2-3	NA	TRBD2	TRBV30	TGTGCCTACGAGGGAGGGACTAGCGGGACTAGCACAGATACGCAGTATTTT	CAYEGGTSGTSTDTQYF
TRBJ2-3	NA	TRBD2	TRBV5-4	TGTGCCAGCAGCCTGATGACTAGCGGTGATAATACGCAGTATTTT	CASSLMTSGDNTQYF
TRBJ1-5	NA	NA	TRBV5-1	TGCGCCAGCAGAACGACATCTAATAGCAATCAGCCCCAGCATTTT	CASRTTSNSNQPQHF
TRBJ2-2	NA	TRBD2	TRBV9	TGTGCCAGCAGCGTAGGTTTAGCGGGAACTTCGAACACCGGGGAGCTGTTTTTT	CASSVGLAGTSNTGELFF
TRBJ1-1	NA	NA	TRBV20-1	TGCAGTGCTAGAGCCAGTGGAGCTTTCTTT	CSARASGAFF
TRBJ2-2	NA	NA	TRBV2	TGTGCCAGCAGTGTGGCAGGCCTGAACACCGGGGAGCTGTTTTTT	CASSVAGLNTGELFF
TRBJ2-7	NA	TRBD1	TRBV11-3	TGTGCCAGCAGCTTAATAATCCAGGGACAGGGATCCTACGAGCAGTACTTC	CASSLIIQGQGSYEQYF
TRBJ1-1	many	NA	TRBV10-2	TGCGCCAGCAGTGAAGAGAGACTTCGGAACACTGAAGCTTTCTTT	CASSEERLRNTEAFF
TRBJ1-2	NA	NA	TRBV20-1	TGCAGCTTCTTTCAGGGGCATGGCTACACCTTC	CSFFQGHGYTF
TRBJ2-1	NA	NA	TRBV28	TGTGCCAGCAGTCAACTGCGACTTAACAATGAGCAGTTCTTC	CASSQLRLNNEQFF
TRBJ2-3	NA	TRBD2	TRBV2	TGTGCCAGCCTCTCTAGCGGGAGGTCGCAGTATTTT	CASLSSGRSQYF
TRBJ2-1	NA	TRBD2	TRBV4-2	TGTGCCAGCAGCCAAGGGACTAGCGGGAGCTCCTACAATGAGCAGTTCTTC	CASSQGTSGSSYNEQFF
TRBJ2-5	NA	NA	TRBV24-1	TGTGCCACCAGTGATTTGGGTGAAGGGGAAGAGACCCAGTACTTC	CATSDLGEGEETQYF
TRBJ2-3	NA	TRBD2	TRBV24-1	TGTGCCACCAGTGATGCCCGGGACTACAGTACGCAGTATTTT	CATSDARDYSTQYF
TRBJ2-7	NA	TRBD2	TRBV6-1	TGTGCCAGCAGTGTCAGACTAGCGGGAGTGGCCTACGAGCAGTACTTC	CASSVRLAGVAYEQYF